These 8 T cell receptor beta chains originate from one sample sequenced in a study of blood T cell repertoires in COVID-19. The protocol was immunoSEQ multiplex PCR, while the TCRdb copy is restricted to in-frame clones and leaves out a portion. The table shows 210,000 or so clones, with roughly 81% occurring only once. The specimen sequenced was peripheral blood. The receptors stem from a woman in her 50s with active or convalescent COVID-19.

The CDR3 protein is CSVLQAASTDTQYF. The CDR3 DNA follows: TGCAGCGTCCTACAGGCCGCTAGCACAGATACGCAGTATTTT. The genes are TRBV29-1 and TRBJ2-3, with a possible D match to TRBD1 (5 bases). The CDR3 is 14 amino acids. V lost 6 bases to trimming and J lost 0 bases, with 13 bases between them. CDR1 and CDR2 (germline): SQVTM, ANQGSEA.

The rearrangement uses TRBV15 and TRBJ2-5; D possibly corresponds to TRBD1 (6 bases). This CDR3 region has 15 residues. Germline V CDR1 and CDR2: LNHNV, YYDKDF (reference sequence). Trimming took off 0 bases at V and 1 base at J, with 9 bases between the two ends. For the CDR3, the DNA is TGTGCCACCAGCAGAGATAGGGGGACCCAAGAGACCCAGTACTTC. Translation gives CATSRDRGTQETQYF.

This chain links TRBV18 with TRBJ2-3; D is possibly TRBD1 (6 bases). From germline, CDR1 is KGHSH and CDR2 LQKENI. V was cut by 6 bases and J by 11 bases, with 21 bases left in between. The CDR3 is made up of 14 amino acids. CDR3 in amino acids: CASSLRLGEGEQYF. Written as DNA, the CDR3 is TGTGCCAGCTCGCTACGTCTTGGCGAGGGGGAGCAGTATTTT.

V and J are TRBV13 and TRBJ2-7; maybe TRBD1 (6 bases). V lost 4 bases, J lost 3 bases, and 13 bases lay in between. The CDR3 is 14 residues long. Germline values: CDR1 PRHDT, CDR2 FYEKMQ (reference sequence). The CDR3 loop reads CASSSQGTGYEQYV. Here the CDR3 DNA reads TGTGCCAGCAGCTCACAGGGTACCGGCTACGAGCAGTACGTC.

J is TRBJ1-2 and V is TRBV3-1 (or the pseudogene TRBV3-2); 9 bases match TRBD1. This CDR3 is 14 amino acids long. Germline trimming cut 3 bases from V and 8 bases from J; bases unmatched to any gene: 7. Germline assignment: CDR1 LGHDT and CDR2 YNNKEL (reference sequence). The CDR3 region has the DNA TGTGCCAGCAGCCAGGGGGACAGGGCGGGAGGCTACACCTTC. This codes for CASSQGDRAGGYTF.

The rearrangement uses TRBV18 and TRBJ2-1; 11 nucleotides match TRBD2. The germline gives CDR1 KGHSH, CDR2 LQKENI. The V and J ends lost 4 bases and 3 bases, in that order; junction bases with no gene match: 8. This CDR3 is 17 amino acids long. CDR3 nucleotide sequence: TGTGCCAGCTCACGGATTCCGACTAGCGGGGACTACAATGAGCAGTTCTTC. Its protein product is CASSRIPTSGDYNEQFF.

This rearrangement joins TRBV10-1 to TRBJ1-1; maybe TRBD1 (5 bases). The CDR3 is 11 residues long. Germline CDR1 reads WNHNN; CDR2 reads SYGVQD (reference sequence). The V gene lost 5 bases and the J gene lost 5 bases, with 6 bases spanning the gap. CDR3: CASSRGTEAFF. The DNA for the CDR3 is TGCGCCAGCAGTCGGGGGACTGAAGCTTTCTTT.

This chain connects TRBV6-5 to TRBJ2-1, with 8 bases aligning to TRBD1. The CDR3 is made up of 15 amino acids. Looked up from germline, CDR1 is MNHEY and CDR2 is SVGAGI. V lost 6 bases and J lost 5; bases outside the gene matches: 9. The CDR3 here is CASRGGTGDHNEQFF. For the CDR3, the DNA is TGTGCCAGCAGAGGGGGGACAGGAGACCACAATGAGCAGTTCTTC.